This T cell receptor beta chain was recorded in a study of blood T cell repertoires in COVID-19. Looking at the study overall: In each case, the material was cDNA or gDNA derived from T cells, B-cell-depleted T cells, or PBMCs.

V lost 3 bases and J lost 4; bases outside the gene matches: 6. The length of the CDR3 is 15 residues. Germline values: CDR1 LGHNA, CDR2 YSLEER. Methods used by the authors: Nucleated cell counts were estimated from reference gene primer amplification. Libraries were prepared by immunoSEQ multiplex PCR; TCRdb keeps only in-frame clonotypes and omits some of them. V and J calls and clone size are those listed in that table; D and trimming were worked out from the DNA. The sample gives around 400,000 clones, more than 70% of which show up once; approximately 1.5% is in the top ten. The chain combines TRBV4-3 with TRBJ2-5, with 9 bases matching TRBD1. This sequence originates from a woman under 30 who had been exposed to COVID-19. The sequenced material came from PBMCs or T cells enriched from blood (not recorded which). The CDR3 here is CASSQAGQGVETQYF. The CDR3 DNA sequence: TGCGCCAGCAGCCAGGCGGGACAGGGAGTAGAGACCCAGTACTTC.